This is a list of T cell receptor beta chains from one sample in a study of cytomegalovirus exposure and HLA in healthy donors. The repertoire was sequenced with immunoSEQ multiplex PCR; TCRdb's copy has only in-frame clones and lacks some. The sample has roughly 180,000 clones, about 82% seen once; the top ten hold about 2.4%. Material for sequencing was PBMCs. Receptors originate from a male donor in good health and CMV-seronegative. Both conserved end residues are part of each CDR3. A D gene is named only where the DNA matches it firmly. Part of the rows lack a size; the others show once, few, many or a class for expanded clones.

clone_size,d_call,v_call,j_call,cdr3_length,cdr3_aa,cdr3_nt
NA,NA,TRBV15,TRBJ2-2,14,CATSRAGSTGELFF,TGTGCCACCAGCAGGGCTGGGAGCACCGGGGAGCTGTTTTTT
once,TRBD2,TRBV27,TRBJ2-2,18,CASSSRTSGSRGTGELFF,TGTGCCAGCAGTTCCCGGACTAGCGGGAGTCGCGGTACCGGGGAGCTGTTTTTT
NA,TRBD1,TRBV7-8,TRBJ1-4,14,CASSWGQVGEKLFF,TGTGCCAGCAGCTGGGGACAGGTTGGTGAAAAACTGTTTTTT
once,NA,TRBV5-8,TRBJ2-7,14,CASSRTDWLTEQYF,TGTGCCAGCAGCCGGACTGACTGGCTAACCGAGCAGTACTTC
NA,NA,TRBV5-4,TRBJ2-5,13,CASSTTGSETQYF,TGTGCCAGCAGCACGACAGGTAGCGAGACCCAGTACTTC
NA,TRBD1,TRBV28,TRBJ1-1,16,CASSSPLTGLNTEAFF,TGTGCCAGCAGTTCTCCTCTGACAGGGTTGAACACTGAAGCTTTCTTT
NA,NA,TRBV2,TRBJ2-7,15,CASRTWGSGYYEQYF,TGTGCCAGCAGGACGTGGGGTAGCGGATACTACGAGCAGTACTTC
NA,TRBD1,TRBV18,TRBJ2-7,15,CASSAGTGVYYEQYF,TGTGCCAGCTCAGCCGGGACAGGGGTTTACTACGAGCAGTACTTC
NA,NA,TRBV6-5,TRBJ2-7,14,CASSYRRESYEQYF,TGTGCCAGCAGTTACAGGAGGGAGTCGTACGAGCAGTACTTC
NA,NA,TRBV4-3,TRBJ2-7,15,CASSLPAGFYREQYF,TGCGCCAGCAGCCTCCCCGCGGGCTTTTACCGCGAGCAGTACTTC
NA,NA,TRBV4-2,TRBJ2-2,16,CASSQEPGTNTGELFF,TGTGCCAGCAGCCAAGAGCCCGGGACGAACACCGGGGAGCTGTTTTTT
NA,NA,TRBV5-1,TRBJ1-3,15,CASSSQGITGNTIYF,TGCGCCAGCAGCTCACAGGGTATCACTGGAAACACCATATATTTT
NA,TRBD1,TRBV25-1,TRBJ2-5,14,CASTPGQIGETQYF,TGTGCCAGCACTCCGGGACAGATAGGGGAGACCCAGTACTTC
NA,NA,TRBV14,TRBJ1-2,14,CASSRSQPNYGYTF,TGTGCCAGCAGCCGGTCACAGCCTAACTATGGCTACACCTTC
NA,TRBD2,TRBV5-1,TRBJ2-7,16,CASSLRGGSSGSEQYF,TGCGCCAGCAGCTTGCGGGGCGGGAGCAGTGGCAGCGAGCAGTACTTC
NA,TRBD2,TRBV13,TRBJ2-7,14,CASSLTGLAYEQYF,TGTGCCAGCAGCTTAACGGGACTAGCTTACGAGCAGTACTTC
NA,TRBD1,TRBV28,TRBJ1-6,15,CAAQGAPTYNSPLHF,TGTGCCGCCCAGGGGGCGCCGACCTATAATTCACCCCTCCACTTT
NA,NA,TRBV19,TRBJ2-3,15,CASREGRGLTDTQYF,TGTGCCAGTAGAGAGGGGCGGGGCCTCACAGATACGCAGTATTTT
NA,NA,TRBV19,TRBJ1-5,13,CASSYSLDQPQHF,TGTGCCAGTAGCTACAGCCTTGATCAGCCCCAGCATTTT
NA,NA,TRBV15,TRBJ2-6,16,CATNRVGGSGANVLTF,TGTGCCACCAACAGAGTGGGGGGCTCTGGGGCCAACGTCCTGACTTTC
NA,NA,TRBV6-4,TRBJ2-2,15,CASKADSTNTGELFF,TGTGCCAGCAAGGCCGACTCTACGAACACCGGGGAGCTGTTTTTT
NA,NA,TRBV4-1,TRBJ2-3,11,CASSRGDTQYF,TGCGCCAGCAGCCGGGGCGACACGCAGTATTTT
NA,TRBD1,TRBV19,TRBJ1-2,16,CASSNLQRDRGHGYTF,TGTGCCAGTAGTAACCTCCAGAGGGACAGGGGGCATGGCTACACCTTC
NA,NA,TRBV7-9,TRBJ2-2,13,CASSHGGAGELFF,TGTGCCAGCAGCCACGGCGGGGCCGGGGAGCTGTTTTTT
NA,NA,TRBV29-1,TRBJ2-3,15,CSVEGGPTSTDTQYF,TGCAGCGTCGAGGGGGGGCCCACTAGCACAGATACGCAGTATTTT
few,NA,TRBV10-3,TRBJ2-5,14,CAISDAFLGETQYF,TGTGCCATCAGTGACGCGTTCCTCGGTGAGACCCAGTACTTC
few,NA,TRBV5-6,TRBJ2-1,15,CASSEGPSSYNEQFF,TGTGCCAGCAGTGAGGGCCCTAGCTCCTACAATGAGCAGTTCTTC
NA,TRBD1,TRBV27,TRBJ1-6,17,CASSFYGQGRANSPLHF,TGTGCCAGCAGTTTTTACGGACAGGGAAGGGCTAATTCACCCCTCCACTTT